Below are 15 T cell receptor beta chains sequenced from a single sample in a study of post-analysis software for immune sequencing data. Study-wide results and caveats: Five or six TRBV segments were more frequent in patients than controls; TRBV5-6, TRBV5-1 and TRBV20-1 belonged to this group.

Tagging with unique molecular identifiers was a feature of the TCR beta cDNA libraries. Using its own MiXCR run on the PCR reads, TCRdb lists one record per CDR3 protein. The data show 750,000 to 950,000 distinct CDR3 sequences, roughly half seen once. The antigens of these receptors remain unknown. Material: blood. Every receptor here comes from a girl aged 10-17 years with multiple sclerosis.

This clonotype was seen more than once but under ten times. V usage is TRBV2 and J usage is TRBJ2-5; D is unresolved. Germline values: CDR1 SNHLY, CDR2 FYNNEI. The CDR3 covers 11 residues. The V end was cut by 7 bases, the J end by 7 bases, with 10 bases between. This CDR3 is CASMDLGTQYF. CDR3 nucleotides: TGTGCCAGCATGGACCTGGGGACCCAGTACTTC.

V usage is TRBV15 and J usage is TRBJ2-1; D may be TRBD1 (5 bases). The CDR3 loop spans 13 amino acids. V was pared by 8 bases and J by 7 bases, with 15 bases between. Germline loops: CDR1 LNHNV, CDR2 YYDKDF (reference sequence). The CDR3 sequence: CATQLTAKNEQFF. Written as DNA, the CDR3 is TGTGCCACCCAGCTGACAGCCAAAAATGAGCAGTTCTTC.

The chain has TRBV7-9 and TRBJ1-1, with D uncertain. Trimming left V 3 bases short and J 4 bases short, with 9 bases between. Germline assignment: CDR1 SEHNR and CDR2 FQNEAQ (reference sequence). This CDR3 is built from 13 residues. CDR3 nucleotides: TGTGCCAGCAGCTTGGGGAAGGCCACTGAAGCTTTCTTT. It codes for CASSLGKATEAFF.

This sequence joins TRBV9 and TRBJ2-7, with 11 bases that match TRBD2. The CDR3 has 15 amino acids. From germline, CDR1 is SGDLS and CDR2 YYNGEE. V lost 3 bases and J lost 3; bases outside the gene matches: 5. Written as DNA, the CDR3 is TGTGCCAGCAGCGCCTCGGGACTAGCGGACTACGAGCAGTACTTC. This codes for CASSASGLADYEQYF. Complete variable domain (other parts from reference TRBV9 and TRBJ2-7): DSGVTQTPKHLITATGQRVTLRCSPRSGDLSVYWYQQSLDQGLQFLIQYYNGEERAKGNILERFSAQQFPDLHSELNLSSLELGDSALYFCASSASGLADYEQYFGPGTRLTVT.

V gene TRBV7-2 combines with J gene TRBJ2-3; no definite D call. Per germline, CDR1 SGHTA and CDR2 FQGNSA. V lost 1 base, J lost 2 bases, and 10 bases lay in between. The length of the CDR3 is 15 residues. CDR3 sequence (DNA): TGTGCCAGCAGCTTAGGAGCCTGGCCCACAGATACGCAGTATTTT. As protein: CASSLGAWPTDTQYF.

This clonotype was seen only a few times. The chain employs TRBV7-2 and TRBJ2-3; D is perhaps TRBD2 (6 bases). The germline V gene encodes CDR1 SGHTA and CDR2 FQGNSA. This CDR3 has 15 residues. The V end was cut by 5 bases, the J end by 2 bases, with 14 bases between. The chain's CDR3 is CASSPGRDFTDTQYF. The CDR3 DNA follows: TGTGCCAGCAGCCCGGGCAGGGACTTCACAGATACGCAGTATTTT.

The gene calls are TRBV20-1 and TRBJ2-3; the match to TRBD2 covers 7 bases. The CDR3 sequence is 15 residues long. With V trimmed by 3 bases and J by 0 bases, 6 bases remained unmatched. Germline V CDR1 and CDR2: DFQATT, SNEGSKA (reference sequence). The CDR3 region is CSARSGTASTDTQYF. In DNA, the CDR3 is TGCAGTGCTAGGAGCGGGACGGCTAGCACAGATACGCAGTATTTT.

This clonotype appeared a few times. The V and J genes are TRBV5-1 and TRBJ2-1; D remains unclear. Per the germline V gene, CDR1 is SGHRS and CDR2 is YFSETQ. This CDR3 has 15 amino acids. Between the trimmed V and J ends, which lost 4 bases and 2 bases, there was a span of 13 bases. The CDR3 DNA reads TGCGCCAGCAGCCCTTCTTCGGGTCCCTACAATGAGCAGTTCTTC. Its protein product is CASSPSSGPYNEQFF.

The V call is TRBV5-6, the J call TRBJ2-7; 14 bases align to TRBD2. Germline trimming cut 1 base from V and 2 bases from J; bases unmatched to any gene: 2. Germline V CDR1 and CDR2: SGHDT, YYEEEE. The CDR3 extends over 16 amino acids. DNA of the CDR3: TGTGCCAGCAGCTTGCGGACTAGCGGGAGGCCCTACGAGCAGTACTTC. It translates to CASSLRTSGRPYEQYF.

This chain links TRBV20-1 with TRBJ2-7, with 8 bases fitting TRBD1. V gave up 4 bases and J gave up 5 bases; unmatched junction bases: 4. CDR1 and CDR2 (germline): DFQATT, SNEGSKA (reference sequence). The CDR3 is 12 residues long. The CDR3 spells CSATAGGDEQYF. CDR3 nucleotide sequence: TGCAGTGCTACCGCAGGGGGCGACGAGCAGTACTTC.

CDR3 residues: CATAGTSAGYTF. For the CDR3, the DNA is TGTGCCACAGCAGGGACTTCGGCTGGCTACACCTTC. V usage is TRBV25-1 and J usage is TRBJ1-2; perhaps TRBD1 as D (5 bases). Germline-derived CDR1 and CDR2 are MGHDK and SYGVNS. Trimming took off 10 bases at V and 7 bases at J, with 16 bases between the two ends. This CDR3 comprises 12 residues.

The chain is built from TRBV5-1 and TRBJ2-5; 11 positions match TRBD2. Per germline, CDR1 SGHRS and CDR2 YFSETQ. V shed 6 bases and J 1 base; nucleotides not matched to a gene: 5. This CDR3 contains 15 residues. The CDR3 region has the DNA TGCGCCAGCAAAAAGACTAGCGGGATCCAAGAGACCCAGTACTTC. It encodes CASKKTSGIQETQYF.

This chain joins TRBV10-3 and TRBJ1-5; D uncertain. The ends were cut back, 5 bases at V and 2 bases at J, with 22 bases in the middle. This CDR3 contains 18 residues. Germline assignment: CDR1 ENHRY and CDR2 SYGVKD. The CDR3 is CAISSSPPGGGGNQPQHF. DNA of the CDR3: TGTGCCATCAGTTCGAGCCCTCCAGGTGGCGGTGGCAATCAGCCCCAGCATTTT.

The sample holds a few counts of this clonotype. J is TRBJ2-5 and V is TRBV29-1, with D maybe TRBD2 (7 bases). CDR3 length: 14 residues. Germline-derived CDR1 and CDR2 are SQVTM and ANQGSEA. Trimming stripped 6 bases from V and 5 bases from J, with 19 bases between. In nucleotides, the CDR3 is TGCAGCGTGGGGGGGCCTAGTAAAGGGGAGACCCAGTACTTC. This gives the protein CSVGGPSKGETQYF.

V and J are TRBV7-9 and TRBJ2-1; D might be TRBD1 (6 bases). CDR3 length: 16 amino acids. Germline values: CDR1 SEHNR, CDR2 FQNEAQ (reference sequence). The V gene lost 0 bases and the J gene lost 7 bases, with 16 bases spanning the gap. This CDR3 is CASSLAAGVWGNEQFF. The CDR3 DNA reads as TGTGCCAGCAGCTTAGCGGCAGGGGTTTGGGGGAATGAGCAGTTCTTC.